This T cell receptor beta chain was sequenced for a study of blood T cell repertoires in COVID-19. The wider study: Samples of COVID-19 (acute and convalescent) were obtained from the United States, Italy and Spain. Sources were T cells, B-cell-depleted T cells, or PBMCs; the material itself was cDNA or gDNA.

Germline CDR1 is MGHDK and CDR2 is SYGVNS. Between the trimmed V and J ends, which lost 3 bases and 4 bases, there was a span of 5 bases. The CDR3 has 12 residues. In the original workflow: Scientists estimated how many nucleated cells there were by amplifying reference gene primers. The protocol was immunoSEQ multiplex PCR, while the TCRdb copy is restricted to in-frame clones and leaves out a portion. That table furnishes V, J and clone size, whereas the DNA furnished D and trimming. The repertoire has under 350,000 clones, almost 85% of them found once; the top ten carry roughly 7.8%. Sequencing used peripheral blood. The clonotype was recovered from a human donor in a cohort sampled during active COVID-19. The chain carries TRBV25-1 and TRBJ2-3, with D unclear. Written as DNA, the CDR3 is TGTGCCAGCAGTGATCGTGCAGATACGCAGTATTTT. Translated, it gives CASSDRADTQYF.